Shown below are 32 T cell receptor beta chains from a single sample sequenced in a study of blood T cell repertoires in COVID-19. The method was immunoSEQ multiplex PCR; TCRdb's version includes in-frame clones alone and lacks a portion of them. There are nearly 15,000 clones in the sample; 60% to 80% occur only once, and 13% to 15% lies in the top ten. Sequenced: peripheral blood. These TCRs come from a human donor in a cohort sampled during active COVID-19.

J is TRBJ1-6 and V is TRBV6-6, with 11 bases fitting TRBD1. Germline V gene lookup returns CDR1 MNHNY and CDR2 SVGAGI (reference sequence). This CDR3 is 15 amino acids long. V lost 5 bases and J lost 7; bases outside the gene matches: 4. CDR3 sequence (DNA): TGTGCCAGCAGTCCCGGGACAGGGGGAAATTCACCCCTCCACTTT. This codes for CASSPGTGGNSPLHF.

V and J are TRBV13 and TRBJ1-2; tentative D call: TRBD1 (5 bases). Trimming cost V 3 bases and J 2 bases, with 13 bases left between them. The CDR3 length is 15 residues. CDR1 and CDR2 (germline): PRHDT, FYEKMQ (reference sequence). The CDR3 protein is CASSFPDDRNYGYTF. In nucleotides, the CDR3 is TGTGCCAGCAGCTTTCCTGACGACAGAAACTATGGCTACACCTTC.

The CDR3 DNA follows: TGTGCCAGCAGCTTAGCGGTCGGGATCGGTAATGAGCAGTTCTTC. This sequence encodes CASSLAVGIGNEQFF. The chain carries TRBV7-9 and TRBJ2-1; a weak D match, TRBD2 (5 bases). V was pared by 0 bases and J by 7 bases, with 13 bases between. CDR3 size: 15 residues. Germline-derived CDR1 and CDR2 are SEHNR and FQNEAQ (reference sequence).

The genes are TRBV3-1 (or the pseudogene TRBV3-2) and TRBJ2-7; 7 positions match TRBD2. The CDR3 extends over 14 amino acids. The V and J ends lost 1 base and 3 bases, in that order; junction bases with no gene match: 3. Germline V gene lookup returns CDR1 LGHDT and CDR2 YNNKEL (reference sequence). CDR3 coding DNA: TGTGCCAGCAGCCAAGGGTGGGGGGGCTACGAGCAGTACTTC. Translating it yields CASSQGWGGYEQYF.

The V and J genes are TRBV19 and TRBJ1-5; 11 bases are shared with TRBD1. The CDR3 has 17 amino acids. Germline trimming cut 6 bases from V and 2 bases from J; bases unmatched to any gene: 9. Germline CDR1 is LNHDA and CDR2 is SQIVND (reference sequence). This CDR3 is CASSWTGGEWGNQPQHF. The CDR3 DNA reads TGTGCCAGTAGCTGGACAGGGGGCGAATGGGGCAATCAGCCCCAGCATTTT.

The sample holds a few counts of this clone. The V gene is TRBV4-2, the J gene TRBJ2-7; possible D gene TRBD2, 6 bases. The CDR3 totals 14 residues. Germline CDR1 and CDR2: LGHNA and YNFKEQ. V shed 1 base and J shed 3 bases, with 10 bases lying between them. This CDR3 is CASSQGRGGYEQYF. Here the CDR3 DNA reads TGTGCCAGCAGCCAAGGAAGGGGAGGCTACGAGCAGTACTTC.

The V and J genes are TRBV5-5 and TRBJ2-7; D may be TRBD2 (6 bases). This CDR3 has 14 residues. Trimming took off 0 bases at V and 2 bases at J, with 9 bases between the two ends. In germline, CDR1 is SGHKS, CDR2 YYEKEE (reference sequence). CDR3 sequence: CASSLVGGPYEQYF. CDR3 DNA sequence: TGTGCCAGCAGCTTGGTTGGAGGGCCCTACGAGCAGTACTTC.

The V gene is TRBV9, the J gene TRBJ2-7; possibly TRBD2 for D (6 bases). CDR1 is SGDLS, CDR2 YYNGEE, per germline. V lost 1 base and J 3 bases, leaving 14 bases between the germline ends. This CDR3 is 15 amino acids long. For the CDR3, the DNA is TGTGCCAGCAGCGTATCGTCGGGAGAGGTCTACGAGCAGTACTTC. Residues: CASSVSSGEVYEQYF.

This clone was picked up one time. This sequence joins TRBV19 and TRBJ2-2; 10 bases map to TRBD1. Germline lookup yields CDR1 LNHDA and CDR2 SQIVND (reference sequence). The CDR3 is made up of 15 amino acids. V dropped 7 bases and J dropped 5; count of bases not matched to a gene: 7. CDR3 nucleotide sequence: TGTGCCAGTATATCGACAGGGGGCATGACCGGGGAGCTGTTTTTT. This codes for CASISTGGMTGELFF.

The chain couples TRBV27 to TRBJ2-7, with no clear D. Germline CDR1 is MNHEY and CDR2 is SMNVEV (reference sequence). The V gene lost 6 bases and the J gene lost 4 bases, with 25 bases spanning the gap. CDR3 size: 17 residues. The DNA of the CDR3 is TGTGCCAGCAGCTCCTACCTCATATCGGGTCACCAATACGAGCAGTACTTC. It specifies CASSSYLISGHQYEQYF.

In this sample, this clone turned up once. J is TRBJ2-5 and V is TRBV15, with 7 bases that match TRBD2. CDR1 is LNHNV and CDR2 is YYDKDF in the germline V gene (reference sequence). The CDR3 totals 16 residues. Germline trimming cut 1 base from V and 5 bases from J; bases unmatched to any gene: 10. The CDR3 sequence is CATSRVAPGRGETQYF. CDR3 nucleotides: TGTGCCACCAGCAGAGTAGCGCCAGGGAGGGGCGAGACCCAGTACTTC.

This chain connects TRBV5-5 to TRBJ1-3; D is undetermined. The CDR3 loop spans 15 amino acids. Germline loops: CDR1 SGHKS, CDR2 YYEKEE (reference sequence). The V end lost 1 base, the J end lost 0 bases, and 8 bases lay between the germline ends. The CDR3 region has the DNA TGTGCCAGCAGCTTGCAGGTCTACTCTGGAAACACCATATATTTT. Its protein product is CASSLQVYSGNTIYF.

The rearrangement links TRBV6-4 to TRBJ1-1; maybe TRBD1 (6 bases). Germline V lookup: CDR1 MRHNA, CDR2 SNTAGT. V lost 3 bases and J lost 2, with 13 bases in between. This CDR3 has 15 residues. Written as DNA, the CDR3 is TGTGCCAGCAGTGAACCGGGGGGCCTAAACACTGAAGCTTTCTTT. Its protein is CASSEPGGLNTEAFF.

V usage is TRBV9 and J usage is TRBJ2-7; 15 bases map to TRBD2. Germline values: CDR1 SGDLS, CDR2 YYNGEE. The CDR3 runs 16 residues. Trimming cost V 2 bases and J 6 bases; bases outside gene matches: 6. This CDR3 is CASSVGLAGGSGEQYF. Written as DNA, the CDR3 is TGTGCCAGCAGCGTGGGACTAGCGGGAGGAAGTGGCGAGCAGTACTTC.

The chain is built from TRBV7-9 and TRBJ2-3; 12 nucleotides line up with TRBD2. V lost 4 bases and J lost 6; bases outside the gene matches: 14. This CDR3 has 18 residues. From germline, CDR1 is SEHNR and CDR2 FQNEAQ (reference sequence). The CDR3 here is CASSSPSRLAGGPDTQYF. CDR3 DNA: TGTGCCAGCAGCTCCCCATCGCGCCTAGCGGGGGGGCCGGATACGCAGTATTTT.

Here the CDR3 DNA reads TGCGCCAGCAGCCAAGGGCGGGGGCTGGAGGAGCTGTTTTTT. This encodes CASSQGRGLEELFF. The chain joins TRBV4-1 to TRBJ2-2; D possibly corresponds to TRBD2 (7 bases). Trimming stripped 1 base from V and 10 bases from J, with 13 bases between. The germline V gene has CDR1 MGHRA and CDR2 YSYEKL. The length of the CDR3 is 14 residues.

The V gene is TRBV28, the J gene TRBJ1-5; D remains unclear. This CDR3 is built from 11 residues. Germline values: CDR1 MDHEN, CDR2 SYDVKM. V dropped 4 bases and J dropped 7 bases, with 5 bases sitting between them. In DNA, the CDR3 is TGTGCCAGCAGTTCGAGACAGCCCCAGCATTTT. It specifies CASSSRQPQHF.

V and J are TRBV6-4 and TRBJ2-3; D is unclear. Per the germline V gene, CDR1 is MRHNA and CDR2 is SNTAGT. V lost 2 bases and J lost 1, with 10 bases in between. The CDR3 sequence is 15 residues long. DNA of the CDR3: TGTGCCAGCAGTGACCGGAGTTGTTGCACAGATACGCAGTATTTT. The encoded protein is CASSDRSCCTDTQYF.

The J gene is TRBJ2-3, the V gene TRBV30, with TRBD1 matching over 11 bases. CDR1 is GTSNPN and CDR2 is SVGIG in the germline V gene (reference sequence). The CDR3 consists of 15 residues. The junction had 10 bases not matched to a gene; V was cut back by 8 bases and J by 3 bases. The CDR3 is CARKTGTGGTDTQYF. The CDR3 bases are TGTGCCCGTAAAACAGGGACAGGGGGGACAGATACGCAGTATTTT.

This chain links TRBV15 with TRBJ1-5; D not resolved. The V end lost 3 bases, the J end lost 1 base, and 4 bases lay between the germline ends. Per the germline V gene, CDR1 is LNHNV and CDR2 is YYDKDF (reference sequence). The CDR3 is 13 residues long. The CDR3 nucleotides are TGTGCCACCAGCAGCAGAAGCAATCAGCCCCAGCATTTT. It encodes CATSSRSNQPQHF.

The genes are TRBV6-5 and TRBJ1-6, with 9 bases fitting TRBD1. This CDR3 spans 15 amino acids. Per germline, CDR1 MNHEY and CDR2 SVGAGI. The ends lost 7 bases at V and 6 bases at J; junction bases unmatched: 7. The CDR3 region is CASIGTGSGNSPLHF. The CDR3 DNA reads TGTGCCAGCATCGGGACAGGGTCTGGTAATTCACCCCTCCACTTT.

The chain has TRBV6-2 or TRBV6-3 and TRBJ2-2; D is perhaps TRBD1 (5 bases). The CDR3 runs to 17 residues. Germline V lookup: CDR1 MNHEY, CDR2 SVGEGT. With 7 bases removed from V and 0 bases from J, the gap between germline ends came to 18 bases. The CDR3 DNA is TGTGCCAGCACCCCCCTGAGTGGGGCTGCGAACACCGGGGAGCTGTTTTTT. Its protein is CASTPLSGAANTGELFF.

This clone was picked up a small number of times. V and J are TRBV5-6 and TRBJ1-5, with 7 nucleotides matching TRBD1. The V segment lost 4 bases and the J segment 4 bases; nucleotides outside the gene matches: 2. Germline loops: CDR1 SGHDT, CDR2 YYEEEE. The CDR3 length is 13 residues. CDR3 DNA sequence: TGTGCCAGCAGCCAGGACAGGAATCAGCCCCAGCATTTT. Translated, it gives CASSQDRNQPQHF.

Notes on this clone: Other nucleotide sequences in the sample specify the same CDR3. The chain uses TRBV28 and TRBJ2-7, with 13 bases fitting TRBD2. J lost 4 bases, V lost 6 bases, and 3 bases had no gene match. CDR3 length: 14 residues. Germline V gives CDR1 MDHEN, CDR2 SYDVKM. CDR3 amino acids: CASSRTSGSYEQYF. Here the CDR3 DNA reads TGTGCCAGCAGCCGGACTAGCGGGAGTTACGAGCAGTACTTC.

The rearrangement uses TRBV18 and TRBJ1-1; 8 positions agree with TRBD1. V dropped 4 bases and J dropped 0; count of bases not matched to a gene: 7. The CDR3 extends over 16 amino acids. The germline CDR1 and CDR2 sequences are KGHSH and LQKENI. CDR3 region: CASSLNQGAMNTEAFF. Here the CDR3 DNA reads TGTGCCAGCTCACTTAATCAGGGGGCAATGAACACTGAAGCTTTCTTT.

The CDR3 DNA is TGTGCCAGTAGTTCCTCCGGGACTAGCGGGGGGATAAGCACAGATACGCAGTATTTT. It specifies CASSSSGTSGGISTDTQYF. This chain connects TRBV19 to TRBJ2-3; 15 nucleotides line up with TRBD2. Germline trimming cut 5 bases from V and 0 bases from J; bases unmatched to any gene: 9. CDR1 and CDR2 from the germline V gene are LNHDA and SQIVND (reference sequence). The CDR3 totals 19 residues.

This chain connects TRBV5-1 to TRBJ1-6, with D maybe TRBD1 (6 bases). The CDR3 runs to 15 residues. Per germline, CDR1 SGHRS and CDR2 YFSETQ. Between the trimmed V and J ends, which lost 0 bases and 7 bases, there was a span of 11 bases. The CDR3 DNA reads TGCGCCAGCAGCTTGGGGGCAGGGGCCAATTCACCCCTCCACTTT. It yields the protein CASSLGAGANSPLHF. Using reference TRBV5-1 and TRBJ1-6 for the parts outside the CDR3, the full variable domain is KAGVTQTPRYLIKTRGQQVTLSCSPISGHRSVSWYQQTPGQGLQFLFEYFSETQRNKGNFPGRFSGRQFSNSRSEMNVSTLELGDSALYLCASSLGAGANSPLHFGNGTRLTVT.

The gene calls are TRBV7-6 and TRBJ2-1; 10 bases match TRBD2. V gave up 5 bases and J gave up 6 bases; unmatched junction bases: 7. CDR3 length: 15 amino acids. CDR1 and CDR2 from the germline V gene are SGHVS and FNYEAQ. CDR3 sequence: CASSRGVAGGNEQFF. For the CDR3, the DNA is TGTGCCAGCAGCCGGGGGGTAGCGGGAGGCAATGAGCAGTTCTTC.

The V and J genes are TRBV30 and TRBJ1-1; D call uncertain. The CDR3 has 13 amino acids. Germline V gene sequence: CDR1 GTSNPN, CDR2 SVGIG (reference sequence). The V gene lost 1 base and the J gene lost 3 bases, with 9 bases spanning the gap. The CDR3 DNA is TGTGCCTGGAGTGATAGACGGGACACTGAAGCTTTCTTT. This translates into CAWSDRRDTEAFF. The whole variable domain, remainder taken from reference TRBV30 and TRBJ1-1, is SQTIHQWPATLVQPVGSPLSLECTVEGTSNPNLYWYRQAAGRGLQLLFYSVGIGQISSEVPQNLSASRPQDRQFILSSKKLLLSDSGFYLCAWSDRRDTEAFFGQGTRLTVV.

This rearrangement joins TRBV7-9 to TRBJ1-5, with D perhaps TRBD1 (6 bases). CDR1 is SEHNR, CDR2 FQNEAQ, per germline (reference sequence). Trimming pared 1 base from V and 15 bases from J, leaving 13 bases between. This CDR3 contains 12 residues. Written as DNA, the CDR3 is TGTGCCAGCAGCTTAGGCGAGGGGGTCGGGCATTTT. Its protein is CASSLGEGVGHF.

The chain couples TRBV27 to TRBJ2-7; 7 bases are shared with TRBD1. This CDR3 has 14 residues. CDR1 is MNHEY, CDR2 SMNVEV, per germline (reference sequence). Unmatched junction bases numbered 6, after V lost 5 bases and J lost 2 bases. CDR3 region: CASSPTGDAYEQYF. The CDR3 bases are TGTGCCAGCAGTCCCACAGGGGACGCCTACGAGCAGTACTTC.

V gene TRBV6-4 combines with J gene TRBJ1-6; 10 positions match TRBD1. The V gene's germline CDR1 is MRHNA and CDR2 SNTAGT. CDR3 length equals 16 residues. V lost 6 bases to trimming and J lost 10 bases; unmatched junction nucleotides: 12. The CDR3 DNA reads TGTGCCAGCAGCCGGAGCCCCGGGACAGGGGCCTCACCCCTCCACTTT. It is translated as CASSRSPGTGASPLHF.